Listed here are 19 T cell receptor beta chains from one sample, sequenced in a study of T cells in Graves' hyperthyroidism and ophthalmopathy. Using RNA transcripts as the source, TCR beta CDR3 regions were amplified. Researchers ran a first-round RT-PCR on the TCR CDR3 using the HTBI primer set. MiXCR, applied by TCRdb to the multiplex PCR reads, yields one record per CDR3 protein. The sample has 550,000 to 700,000 distinct CDR3 sequences; 46% are singletons. Sequenced sample: peripheral blood or thyroid tissue (not recorded which). The source is an adult woman with Graves' disease, either hyperthyroidism or ophthalmopathy (not recorded which).

This clonotype has at least ten counts. The rearrangement uses TRBV5-1 and TRBJ1-1; TRBD1 matches 7 bases. The V gene end was trimmed by 4 bases and the J gene end by 2 bases; junction bases not matched to a gene: 2. The CDR3 spans 13 residues. Germline V gives CDR1 SGHRS, CDR2 YFSETQ. This CDR3 is CASSGQDNTEAFF. As DNA, the CDR3 is TGCGCCAGCAGCGGACAGGACAACACTGAAGCTTTCTTT.

Many counts were recorded for this clonotype. V is TRBV20-1 and J is TRBJ2-6, with unresolved D. The CDR3 sequence is 15 residues long. CDR1 is DFQATT and CDR2 is SNEGSKA in the germline V gene (reference sequence). Trimming took 1 base from V and 4 from J, leaving 11 bases between them. The CDR3 DNA is TGCAGTGCTAGAGTTCCGCGTAGCGGGGCCAACGTCCTGACTTTC. Encoded protein: CSARVPRSGANVLTF.

Details on this clonotype: Given the absence of the conserved phenylalanine or tryptophan at the CDR3 end, a read error is likely. Because the CDR3's place on the DNA is in doubt, the DNA is left out and the CDR3 is given as listed by TCRdb. J is TRBJ1-2 and V is TRBV7-3. Ends included, the CDR3 has 9 residues. Germline V gene sequence: CDR1 SGHTA, CDR2 FQGTGA. CDR3 sequence reads: CASSFLLAG.

The CDR3 loop reads CASSELGSMARYGYTF. The DNA for the CDR3 is TGTGCCAGCAGTGAATTAGGGTCCATGGCACGATATGGCTACACCTTC. The chain links TRBV2 to TRBJ1-2; no reliable D call. This CDR3 region has 16 residues. Germline assignment: CDR1 SNHLY and CDR2 FYNNEI. Trimming removed 2 bases at V and 5 bases at J, with 18 bases between. Full variable domain (outside the CDR3, taken from reference TRBV2 and TRBJ1-2): EPEVTQTPSHQVTQMGQEVILRCVPISNHLYFYWYRQILGQKVEFLVSFYNNEISEKSEIFDDQFSVERPDGSNFTLKIRSTKLEDSAMYFCASSELGSMARYGYTFGSGTRLTVV.

This clonotype was seen a single time. V gene TRBV10-3 combines with J gene TRBJ2-5, with 7 bases fitting TRBD1. Germline V gene sequence: CDR1 ENHRY, CDR2 SYGVKD. The CDR3 has 12 amino acids. V gave up 6 bases and J gave up 5 bases; unmatched junction bases: 3. CDR3 in amino acids: CAISSRGETQYF. The CDR3 DNA reads as TGTGCCATCAGCTCCAGGGGGGAGACCCAGTACTTC.

This clonotype was observed many times. This chain links TRBV5-1 with TRBJ2-5, with 9 positions matching TRBD2. The CDR3 extends over 15 amino acids. The germline V gene has CDR1 SGHRS and CDR2 YFSETQ. V lost 4 bases, J lost 3 bases, and 7 bases stayed unmatched. This CDR3 reads CASSLMTSGEETQYF. The CDR3, as DNA: TGCGCCAGCAGCCTGATGACTAGCGGAGAAGAGACCCAGTACTTC.

This chain joins TRBV10-3 and TRBJ1-2; TRBD1 matches at 9 bases. CDR1 ENHRY and CDR2 SYGVKD come from the germline V gene. With V trimmed by 6 bases and J by 7 bases, 15 bases remained unmatched. The CDR3 contains 16 residues. CDR3 sequence reads: CAIRMTGGSGQGGYTF. The CDR3 DNA is TGTGCCATCAGGATGACAGGGGGTTCTGGGCAGGGTGGCTACACCTTC.

The J gene is TRBJ1-2, the V gene TRBV6-4, with unresolved D. V dropped 6 bases and J dropped 8 bases, with 16 bases sitting between them. This CDR3 has 13 residues. The V gene's germline CDR1 is MRHNA and CDR2 SNTAGT. CDR3 DNA: TGTGCCAGCAGCCCCATGGCAGGCCGGGGCTACACCTTC. This gives the protein CASSPMAGRGYTF.

In this sample, this clonotype turned up once. At one end, the junction sequence differs from germline, possibly due to a read error. The chain recombines TRBV7-8 with TRBJ1-2; no clear D gene. The length of the CDR3 is 16 residues. Per the germline V gene, CDR1 is SGHVS and CDR2 is FQNEAQ. CDR3 sequence: CASSQVRVRGPYGYTF. The CDR3 nucleotides read TGCGCCAGCAGCCAAGTTCGAGTTCGAGGCCCCTATGGCTACACCTTC.

This clonotype was observed many times. The chain is built from TRBV20-1 and TRBJ1-2; TRBD1 is a possible D gene (5 bases). In germline, CDR1 is DFQATT, CDR2 SNEGSKA (reference sequence). Trimming shortened V by 0 bases and J by 6 bases, and 17 bases separated the two germline ends. This CDR3 has 15 residues. The CDR3 nucleotides read TGCAGTGCTAGAGATCGTTCAGGGCCACTGGATGGCTACACCTTC. It encodes CSARDRSGPLDGYTF.

This clonotype was found a few times. The chain joins TRBV10-3 to TRBJ2-5; no reliable D call. Deletions cut 3 bases from V and 5 bases from J, with 13 bases between. Germline loops: CDR1 ENHRY, CDR2 SYGVKD. The CDR3 consists of 14 residues. The CDR3 loop is CAISEGNQGETQYF. In DNA form, the CDR3 reads TGTGCCATCAGTGAAGGGAACCAAGGGGAGACCCAGTACTTC.

This sequence joins TRBV30 and TRBJ1-5; 7 bases agree with TRBD1. The CDR3 has 15 residues. Trimming took 3 bases from V and 4 from J; bases not matched to a gene: 9. Germline CDR1 is GTSNPN and CDR2 is SVGIG (reference sequence). CDR3 in amino acids: CAWRGEGGANQPQHF. DNA of the CDR3: TGTGCCTGGAGGGGAGAAGGGGGCGCGAATCAGCCCCAGCATTTT.

The CDR3 protein is CSVFLTELLDEAFF. In nucleotides, the CDR3 is TGCAGCGTCTTCCTGACTGAGCTCTTAGATGAAGCTTTCTTT. The chain employs TRBV29-1 and TRBJ1-1; no reliable D call. Trimming left V 6 bases short and J 7 bases short, with 21 bases between. The CDR3 loop spans 14 amino acids. Per the germline V gene, CDR1 is SQVTM and CDR2 is ANQGSEA.

This clonotype was detected a few times. This rearrangement joins TRBV5-4 to TRBJ2-2; TRBD2 matches 7 bases. Germline-derived CDR1 and CDR2 are SGHNT and YYREEE (reference sequence). The junction had 13 bases not matched to a gene; V was cut back by 3 bases and J by 5 bases. This CDR3 has 17 amino acids. CDR3 region: CASSSRVAGVHTGELFF. CDR3 sequence (DNA): TGTGCCAGCAGCTCCCGGGTGGCGGGAGTTCATACCGGGGAGCTGTTTTTT.

A single count supports this clonotype. The final CDR3 position lacks the conserved phenylalanine or tryptophan, pointing to a likely read error. The limits of the CDR3 on the DNA are not certain, so only TCRdb's listed CDR3 is given. The V call is TRBV10-1, the J call TRBJ2-7; the table's D call TRBD1 went unverified against the DNA. The CDR3 comprises 9 residues, both ends counted. Germline values: CDR1 WNHNN, CDR2 SYGVQD (reference sequence). Here the CDR3 reads CASSRGQNT.

This clonotype was picked up many times. This rearrangement joins TRBV2 to TRBJ2-2; the D gene is possibly TRBD1 (6 bases). The CDR3 spans 19 residues. The V and J ends lost 2 bases and 3 bases respectively, with 22 bases between them. The germline V gene encodes CDR1 SNHLY and CDR2 FYNNEI. In DNA form, the CDR3 reads TGTGCCAGCAGTGAATCTGTAAGCTGGGCAGGGGACCACACCGGGGAGCTGTTTTTT. Translated, it gives CASSESVSWAGDHTGELFF. Full variable domain (outside the CDR3, taken from reference TRBV2 and TRBJ2-2): EPEVTQTPSHQVTQMGQEVILRCVPISNHLYFYWYRQILGQKVEFLVSFYNNEISEKSEIFDDQFSVERPDGSNFTLKIRSTKLEDSAMYFCASSESVSWAGDHTGELFFGEGSRLTVL.

The chain links TRBV19 to TRBJ2-2, with a possible D match to TRBD1 (5 bases). V was pared by 3 bases and J by 0 bases, with 17 bases between. CDR3 length: 18 amino acids. Germline V lookup: CDR1 LNHDA, CDR2 SQIVND (reference sequence). The CDR3 coding sequence is TGTGCCAGTAGTATCCTGGGGCTGGGCGCGGCGAACACCGGGGAGCTGTTTTTT. It specifies CASSILGLGAANTGELFF.

The CDR3 nucleotides are TGCGGGTGGAGAGGGACAGGGCAAGAGACCCAGTACTTC. As protein: CGWRGTGQETQYF. V usage is TRBV20-1 and J usage is TRBJ2-5; 9 bases agree with TRBD1. CDR1 and CDR2 from the germline V gene are DFQATT and SNEGSKA (reference sequence). CDR3 length equals 13 residues.

V gene TRBV19 combines with J gene TRBJ2-1; 11 positions agree with TRBD2. The CDR3 has 16 amino acids. The germline CDR1 and CDR2 sequences are LNHDA and SQIVND (reference sequence). With V trimmed by 4 bases and J by 4 bases, 6 bases remained unmatched. The CDR3 is CASSNRGLADYNEQFF. The CDR3 nucleotides are TGTGCCAGTAGTAACCGGGGACTAGCGGATTACAATGAGCAGTTCTTC.